The entry that follows covers one TCR beta chain sequence. No antigen is known for it. Trimming left V 2 bases short and J 3 bases short, with 6 bases between. Germline V lookup: CDR1 SGHVS, CDR2 FQNEAQ. This CDR3 contains 13 residues. These data originate in a study of cytomegalovirus exposure and HLA in healthy donors. General study points: Testing in vitro showed a few CMV-associated chains specific for CMV antigens. It was only CMV serostatus that was available as immune exposure information. Likely technical artifact: a cluster of highly shared sequence variants.

Vbeta (60) and Jbeta (13) primers were used in the PCR. The table came from immunoSEQ multiplex PCR; TCRdb's copy has only in-frame clones and leaves some out. The profile shows under 200,000 clones, 75% of them singletons. The origin of this receptor is a male donor in good health and CMV-seronegative. V is TRBV7-8 and J is TRBJ2-3; D not resolved. Sequenced input: PBMCs. CDR3 in amino acids: CASSLILTDTQYF. The CDR3 bases are TGTGCCAGCAGCTTAATTCTTACAGATACGCAGTATTTT.